The 5 T cell receptor beta chains listed next were all sequenced from one sample in a study of response to subunit inactivated influenza vaccine. Each CDR3 protein gets one entry after TCRdb re-called the RT-PCR reads with MiXCR. This sample has hundreds of thousands of distinct CDR3 sequences, with about 15% found just once. The input for sequencing was PBMCs from blood, taken around two weeks before vaccination. The origin of the receptors is a man between 45 and 60 years old who received an inactivated influenza vaccine.

In this sample, this clonotype turned up many times. This rearrangement joins TRBV5-1 to TRBJ2-1; D unresolved. Germline lookup yields CDR1 SGHRS and CDR2 YFSETQ. V shed 2 bases and J shed 9 bases, with 6 bases lying between them. CDR3 size: 11 residues. The CDR3 nucleotides read TGCGCCAGCAGCTTAACGAGTGAGCAGTTCTTC. Residues: CASSLTSEQFF.

J is TRBJ1-6 and V is TRBV6-2 or TRBV6-3; D remains ambiguous. The CDR3 totals 15 residues. CDR1 and CDR2 from the germline V gene are MNHEY and SVGEGT. The germline V and J ends were trimmed by 6 bases and 8 bases, with 17 bases remaining between them. The CDR3 is CASRLGTGRDSPLHF. The DNA for the CDR3 is TGTGCCAGCAGACTGGGAACCGGGCGTGATTCACCCCTCCACTTT.

This chain connects TRBV20-1 to TRBJ2-7; 7 bases line up with TRBD2. CDR1 is DFQATT and CDR2 is SNEGSKA in the germline V gene (reference sequence). The CDR3 contains 13 residues. Trimming removed 7 bases from V and 0 bases from J; junction bases left unmatched: 6. The CDR3 spells CSVYSGLSYEQYF. For the CDR3, the DNA is TGCAGTGTGTATAGCGGGCTCTCCTACGAGCAGTACTTC.

This clonotype has more than one count but fewer than ten. This sequence joins TRBV12-3 or TRBV12-4 and TRBJ2-7, with TRBD1 matching 8 bases. Trimming cost V 6 bases and J 3 bases; bases outside gene matches: 10. This CDR3 region has 15 residues. The chain's CDR3 is CASRTGTGIGYEQYF. DNA for the CDR3: TGTGCCAGCAGGACCGGGACAGGAATCGGCTACGAGCAGTACTTC.

There are many counts of this clonotype. This chain links TRBV12-3 or TRBV12-4 with TRBJ1-5, with D unresolved. Trimming took off 2 bases at V and 6 bases at J, with 8 bases between the two ends. This CDR3 region has 13 residues. The CDR3, as DNA: TGTGCCAGCAGTTTAATGGAGGGTCAGCCCCAGCATTTT. Its translation is CASSLMEGQPQHF.